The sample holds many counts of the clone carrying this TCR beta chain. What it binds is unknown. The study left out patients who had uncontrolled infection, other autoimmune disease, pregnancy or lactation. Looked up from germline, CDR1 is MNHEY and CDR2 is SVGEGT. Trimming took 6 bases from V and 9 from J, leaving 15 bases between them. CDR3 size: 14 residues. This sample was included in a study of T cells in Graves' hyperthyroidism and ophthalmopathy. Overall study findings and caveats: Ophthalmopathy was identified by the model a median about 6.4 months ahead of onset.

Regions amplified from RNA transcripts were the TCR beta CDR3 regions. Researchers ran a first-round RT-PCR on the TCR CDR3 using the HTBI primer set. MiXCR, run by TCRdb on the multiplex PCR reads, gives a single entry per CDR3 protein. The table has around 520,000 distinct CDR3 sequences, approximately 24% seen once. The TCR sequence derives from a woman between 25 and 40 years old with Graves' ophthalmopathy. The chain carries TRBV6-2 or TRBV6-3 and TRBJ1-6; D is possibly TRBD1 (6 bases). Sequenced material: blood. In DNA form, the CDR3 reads TGTGCCAGCAGCTTACAGGGACGAAGTTCACCCCTCCACTTT. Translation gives CASSLQGRSSPLHF.